The present entry profiles one TCR beta chain with its context. What it recognizes is unknown. Some clones are missing from TCRdb's copy, which holds only in-frame ones; the method was immunoSEQ multiplex PCR. The sample lists roughly 14,000 clones, approximately 85% occurring once. Germline assignment: CDR1 MNHNS and CDR2 SASEGT. There are 13 residues in the CDR3. Trimming removed 8 bases at V and 6 bases at J, with 17 bases between. This sample was included in a study of T cell clonotyping in hematopoietic cell transplantation. The study, taken as a whole, reports: Cells were unsorted, so CD4 and CD8 contributions were not separated.

The chain is built from TRBV6-1 and TRBJ2-7, with D possibly TRBD2 on 6 matching bases. The sequencing sample was made of peripheral blood mononuclear cells. This sequence was found in a middle-aged woman in good health. Some clones in this sample may be carry-over from other donors' samples. This CDR3 is CASDRDRRGEQYF. CDR3 in DNA: TGTGCCAGCGACCGAGACCGGAGGGGCGAGCAGTACTTC.